Following are 2 T cell receptor beta chains from one sample sequenced in a study of CD8 T cells in Susac syndrome. An amount of RNA that ranged from about 0.45 to 1 ug was reverse transcribed with random hexamers. Each CDR3 protein gets one entry after TCRdb re-called the immunoSEQ multiplex PCR reads with MiXCR. The sample lists approximately 180,000 distinct CDR3 sequences; around 94% were seen once. What was sequenced was CD4+ T cells from PBMCs. The receptors derive from a human donor with Susac syndrome.

This chain links TRBV4-2 with TRBJ2-5; TRBD1 aligns across 9 bases. The CDR3 extends over 15 amino acids. After removal of 4 bases from V and 5 bases from J, the junction contained 8 bases not matched to a gene. CDR1 and CDR2 from the germline V gene are LGHNA and YNFKEQ. As DNA, the CDR3 is TGTGCCAGCAGCCCCGAACAGGGGGCCGCGGAGACCCAGTACTTC. Its translation: CASSPEQGAAETQYF.

This chain joins TRBV24-1 and TRBJ2-1; TRBD1 might be the D (5 bases). Germline CDR1 KGHDR, CDR2 SFDVKD. The CDR3 has 12 amino acids. V lost 4 bases to trimming and J lost 7 bases, with 7 bases between them. Here the CDR3 reads CATSESGNEQFF. CDR3 bases: TGTGCCACCAGTGAGTCAGGGAATGAGCAGTTCTTC.